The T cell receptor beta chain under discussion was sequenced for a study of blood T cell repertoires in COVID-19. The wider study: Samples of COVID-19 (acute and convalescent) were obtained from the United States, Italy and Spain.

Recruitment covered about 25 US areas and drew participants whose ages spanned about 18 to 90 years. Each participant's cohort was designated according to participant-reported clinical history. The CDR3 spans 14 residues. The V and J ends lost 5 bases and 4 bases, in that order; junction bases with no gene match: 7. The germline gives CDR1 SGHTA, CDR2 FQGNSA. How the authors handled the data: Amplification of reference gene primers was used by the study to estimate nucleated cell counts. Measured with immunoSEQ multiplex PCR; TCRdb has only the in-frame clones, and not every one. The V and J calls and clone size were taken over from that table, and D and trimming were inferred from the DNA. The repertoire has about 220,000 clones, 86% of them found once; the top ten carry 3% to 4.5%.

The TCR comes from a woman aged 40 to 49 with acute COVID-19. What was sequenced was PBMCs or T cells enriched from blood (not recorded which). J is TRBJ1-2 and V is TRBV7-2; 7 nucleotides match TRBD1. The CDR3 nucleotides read TGTGCCAGCAGCGTGGGTCAGGGGGGCTATGGCTACACCTTC. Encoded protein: CASSVGQGGYGYTF.